This T cell receptor (beta chain) was sequenced in a study of glioma-infiltrating T cells. Study-level results: Gliomas, especially low-grade, showed above-expected tissue-blood divergence; non-neoplastic patients showed below. CDR3 overlap between tissue and blood was very small.

The iRepertoire nested amplicon-rescue multiplex PCR amplified TCR alpha and beta CDR3s from RNA. For one-step reverse transcription and amplification, about 90-450 ng of tissue mRNA or PBMC total RNA was used. TCRdb re-derived calls from the multiplex PCR reads in MiXCR, one entry per CDR3 protein. The sample carries approximately 130,000 distinct CDR3 sequences, approximately 24% recorded once. Germline V gene lookup returns CDR1 MDHEN and CDR2 SYDVKM. The CDR3 length is 13 residues. V gave up 7 bases and J gave up 3 bases, with 12 bases separating them. This clonotype has at least ten counts. Its antigen is unidentified.

Sequenced sample: glioma tissue, nonneoplastic brain tissue, or PBMCs (not recorded which). The chain uses TRBV28 and TRBJ1-2, with D perhaps TRBD1 (6 bases). The source of this sequence is a human donor with low-grade glioma or glioblastoma, undergoing nonglioma brain surgery, or in good health (not recorded which). CDR3 in amino acids: CASKRKGDYGYTF. CDR3 DNA: TGTGCCAGCAAAAGAAAGGGGGACTATGGCTACACCTTC.